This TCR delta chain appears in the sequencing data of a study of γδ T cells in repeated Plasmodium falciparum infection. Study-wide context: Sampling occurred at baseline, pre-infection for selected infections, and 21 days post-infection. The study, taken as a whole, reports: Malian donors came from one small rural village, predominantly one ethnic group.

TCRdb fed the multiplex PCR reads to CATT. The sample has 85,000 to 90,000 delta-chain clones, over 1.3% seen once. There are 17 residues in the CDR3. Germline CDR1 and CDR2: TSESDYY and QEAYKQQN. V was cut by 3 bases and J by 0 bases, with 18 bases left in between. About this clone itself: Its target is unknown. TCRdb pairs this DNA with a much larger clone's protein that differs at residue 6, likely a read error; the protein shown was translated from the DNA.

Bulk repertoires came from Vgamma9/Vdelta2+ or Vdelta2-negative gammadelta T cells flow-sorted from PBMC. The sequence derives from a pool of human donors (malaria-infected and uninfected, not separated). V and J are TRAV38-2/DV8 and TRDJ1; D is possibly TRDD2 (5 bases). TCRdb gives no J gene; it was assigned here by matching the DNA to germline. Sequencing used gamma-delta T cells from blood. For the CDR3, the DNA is TGTGCTTATAGGACCCCCCCTACGGCCCCCTACACCGATAAACTCATCTTT. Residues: CAYRTPPTAPYTDKLIF.